The source of this T cell receptor (beta chain) is a study of human T cells and chemical hapten exposure. About the study: Patch tests put 0.01% DPC on the upper back, and the results were checked at 6 days. Study results and limitations: Expanded TCRs produced significantly more large CDR3 similarity clusters than controls did.

Regarding time point: patch test 1, 2 weeks after DPC sensitization. Treatment: therapeutic diphenylcyclopropenone sensitization with weekly scalp DPC. The study enrolled 18 to 70-year-old alopecia patients suitable for DPC. Per the authors' pipeline: Sampled TCR counts reached a median of approximately 94,000 per sample, with values ranging from 23,224 to 690,600. Each CDR3 protein gets one entry after TCRdb re-called the RACE reads with MiXCR. These V and J calls originate from TCRdb's pipeline instead of the authors' own analysis. The profile shows roughly 180,000 distinct CDR3 sequences, approximately 20% of them singletons. Germline CDR1 MGHRA, CDR2 YSYEKL. V lost 6 bases to trimming and J lost 5 bases, with 17 bases between them. The CDR3 has 14 residues. Comment on this clonotype: Its antigen is unknown.

The sequence came from a woman aged 50 to 60 with alopecia areata. Some clones in this sample may be carry-over from other donors' samples. V gene TRBV4-1 combines with J gene TRBJ2-7; possible D gene TRBD1, 6 bases. The sample was whole blood, taken in connection with sensitization to the hapten diphenylcyclopropenone (DPC). In DNA form, the CDR3 reads TGCGCCAGCAGGGGGACACCCTTCGAGGACGAGCAGTACTTC. Protein: CASRGTPFEDEQYF.